What follows is one TCR beta chain and its context. Using immunoSEQ multiplex PCR, the repertoire was profiled, and TCRdb retains in-frame clones only, with some absent. The data show 130,000 to 150,000 clones, 87% seen once. The data originate from a study of blood T cell repertoires in COVID-19. Sequenced input: peripheral blood. The clonotype originates from an elderly man with acute or convalescent COVID-19.

The CDR3 region is CASSLASQLAGGSYEQYF. CDR3 nucleotide sequence: TGTGCCAGCAGCTTAGCGTCGCAACTAGCGGGGGGCTCCTACGAGCAGTACTTC. The chain employs TRBV7-2 and TRBJ2-7; 12 bases are a match to TRBD2. CDR1 and CDR2 (germline): SGHTA, FQGNSA. Trimming removed 0 bases from V and 0 bases from J; junction bases left unmatched: 6. This CDR3 is 18 amino acids long.